This T cell receptor (beta chain) was found in a study of cytomegalovirus exposure and HLA in healthy donors. On this clone itself: Its antigen remains unidentified.

Healthy donors of bone marrow made up the group. General study findings and limits: Most TCR sequences were uncommon, yet certain public TCRs appeared in many donors.

A multiplex PCR was run with 60 Vbeta primers and 13 Jbeta primers. Assay used: immunoSEQ multiplex PCR; TCRdb lists only in-frame clones, some missing. The sample consists of around 100,000 clones, about 70% of them appearing once. This CDR3 region has 16 residues. Germline V gene data show CDR1 as MNHEY and CDR2 as SVGAGI. The V gene end was trimmed by 4 bases and the J gene end by 3 bases; junction bases not matched to a gene: 8. The sample taken for sequencing was PBMCs. The chain recombines TRBV6-5 with TRBJ2-1; 8 bases match TRBD1. This clonotype originated in a man in his thirties or forties in good health and CMV-seropositive. The CDR3 nucleotides read TGTGCCAGCAGTTCCAGGGGGCTCCCTCTCTACAATGAGCAGTTCTTC. Protein: CASSSRGLPLYNEQFF.